Sequencing of this T cell receptor (beta chain) was carried out in a study of OX40 agonist ivuxolimab in advanced cancers. Overall study context: Dose-escalation patients suffered from hepatocellular carcinoma, melanoma, renal cell or head and neck cancer.

Blood samples were obtained at baseline, cycle 4 day 1, and cycle 7 day 1. Between the trimmed V and J ends, which lost 0 bases and 0 bases, there was a span of 17 bases. The V gene's germline CDR1 is SGDLS and CDR2 YYNGEE. The CDR3 has 18 amino acids. TCRdb keeps only in-frame clones here, not all; method: immunoSEQ multiplex PCR. The sample lists more than 50,000 clones; around four fifths were seen once. Sample: CD4+ or CD8+ T cells sorted from blood, taken in a trial of the OX40 agonist ivuxolimab. This clonotype was sampled from an adult with an advanced solid tumor such as melanoma, head and neck, liver or kidney cancer. J is TRBJ2-3 and V is TRBV9; a possible D gene is TRBD2 (5 bases). CDR3 amino acids: CASSVATRARSSTDTQYF. CDR3 DNA sequence: TGTGCCAGCAGCGTAGCTACGAGGGCGAGATCTAGCACAGATACGCAGTATTTT.